Shown below are 14 T cell receptor beta chains from a single sample sequenced in a study of CXCR3-negative and CXCR3-positive naive CD8 T cells. The libraries of TRB cDNA were constructed through 5' RACE using UMI labels. Using the 5' RACE reads, TCRdb records one entry per CDR3 protein without DNA. In all, the sample yields some 8,000 distinct CDR3 sequences. Sequences were obtained from naive CXCR3- CD8+ T cells from blood. Stated subset: CD45RO-CCR7+CD27+CD95- naive CD8+ T cells lacking CXCR3 (TNR3-). The source of these receptors is a human donor in good health. Some clones in this sample may be carry-over from other donors' samples.

The chain links TRBV19 to TRBJ1-1. The germline CDR1 and CDR2 sequences are LNHDA and SQIVND (reference sequence). The length of the CDR3 is 11 residues. The CDR3 here is CASTMGTEAFF.

This chain connects TRBV30 to TRBJ1-1; TCRdb's D call, TRBD1, is unchecked because there is no DNA. Germline values: CDR1 GTSNPN, CDR2 SVGIG (reference sequence). The CDR3 contains 13 residues. The CDR3 loop is CAWSPGRGSEAFF. The variable domain in full, with the rest retrieved from reference TRBV30 and TRBJ1-1, is SQTIHQWPATLVQPVGSPLSLECTVEGTSNPNLYWYRQAAGRGLQLLFYSVGIGQISSEVPQNLSASRPQDRQFILSSKKLLLSDSGFYLCAWSPGRGSEAFFGQGTRLTVV.

This rearrangement joins TRBV7-9 to TRBJ2-1; the D gene TCRdb calls, TRBD2, cannot be checked with no DNA. Looked up from germline, CDR1 is SEHNR and CDR2 is FQNEAQ (reference sequence). This CDR3 spans 15 amino acids. The CDR3 loop is CASRHGGQAYNEQFF.

The V gene is TRBV2, the J gene TRBJ2-1; TCRdb designates TRBD1, a call that cannot be tested without DNA. CDR3 length: 17 residues. Per germline, CDR1 SNHLY and CDR2 FYNNEI. CDR3 protein: CASSDAEGYGSYNEQFF.

The chain uses TRBV9 and TRBJ2-7; the D call of TRBD1 rests on TCRdb alone, since no DNA is present to check it. This CDR3 comprises 13 residues. CDR1 and CDR2 from the germline V gene are SGDLS and YYNGEE. The CDR3 sequence: CASSATGSYEQYF.

Frequency places this clonotype as medium-sized. The chain links TRBV20-1 to TRBJ2-2; lacking DNA, the TRBD1 call made by TCRdb goes unchecked. The germline CDR1 and CDR2 sequences are DFQATT and SNEGSKA (reference sequence). This CDR3 has 16 residues. The CDR3: CSARDRTGRDTGELFF.

The J gene is TRBJ2-1, the V gene TRBV9; TCRdb proposes TRBD2, but this gene call is untestable without DNA. The CDR3 extends over 16 amino acids. Germline values: CDR1 SGDLS, CDR2 YYNGEE. This CDR3 is CASSVAWLAGVNEQFF.

This sequence joins TRBV7-7 and TRBJ2-1. Germline V CDR1 and CDR2: SSHAT, FNYEAQ (reference sequence). The CDR3 length is 16 residues. The CDR3 is CASSLGKGHRSNEQFF.

The chain joins TRBV25-1 to TRBJ1-2. The CDR3 sequence is 19 residues long. The V gene's germline CDR1 is MGHDK and CDR2 SYGVNS. The CDR3 loop is CASSEYNPRNVARPYGYTF.

J is TRBJ1-1 and V is TRBV29-1; TCRdb lists TRBD1, though no DNA is available to test this call. CDR3 length equals 15 residues. The germline V gene has CDR1 SQVTM and CDR2 ANQGSEA. The CDR3 region is CSVEGSGGVNTEAFF.

This chain uses TRBV3-1 with TRBJ2-7; TCRdb reports TRBD1, a call that lacks DNA to check it against. Looked up from germline, CDR1 is LGHDT and CDR2 is YNNKEL (reference sequence). This CDR3 spans 16 amino acids. The CDR3 sequence is CASSQDPPGHVYEQYF.

The chain recombines TRBV6-6 with TRBJ2-3; no DNA is available, so the TRBD1 call from TCRdb remains unchecked. The germline V gene has CDR1 MNHNY and CDR2 SVGAGI (reference sequence). The CDR3 is made up of 16 amino acids. CDR3 loop: CASSYSWGFSTDTQYF.

The rearrangement uses TRBV5-1 and TRBJ2-2; with no DNA, the TCRdb D assignment of TRBD2 cannot be verified. This CDR3 region has 18 residues. Germline V gene sequence: CDR1 SGHRS, CDR2 YFSETQ. The CDR3: CASSEGPLSKINTGELFF.

The CDR3: CSVKWNYGYTF. The chain joins TRBV29-1 to TRBJ1-2. The CDR3 covers 11 residues. The germline V gene has CDR1 SQVTM and CDR2 ANQGSEA.